Included here is one T cell receptor beta chain sequence, with context. Its target is not known. A much larger clone differs by one base, so this may be a read error. This sample was included in a study of neurological immune-mediated disorders. Study-level findings and limits: Whereas HTLV-1-associated myelopathy showed the most TCR clonal expansion, multiple sclerosis showed the least, with levels below those of healthy controls.

Each TCR transcript was tagged with a 10-nucleotide random UMI during 5'RACE. TCRdb re-called the 5' RACE reads with MiXCR, one entry per CDR3 protein. The table includes 40,000 to 55,000 distinct CDR3 sequences, 3% to 3.5% detected once. CDR1 and CDR2 (germline): MNHEY, SVGEGT. This CDR3 is built from 13 residues. The TCR sequence derives from a woman aged 50 to 60 with multiple sclerosis. The genes are TRBV6-2 or TRBV6-3 and TRBJ1-2, with 7 bases fitting TRBD1. The specimen was PBMCs. CDR3 bases: TGTGCCAGTACGAGGGACAGCAACTATGACTACACCTTC. This sequence encodes CASTRDSNYDYTF.